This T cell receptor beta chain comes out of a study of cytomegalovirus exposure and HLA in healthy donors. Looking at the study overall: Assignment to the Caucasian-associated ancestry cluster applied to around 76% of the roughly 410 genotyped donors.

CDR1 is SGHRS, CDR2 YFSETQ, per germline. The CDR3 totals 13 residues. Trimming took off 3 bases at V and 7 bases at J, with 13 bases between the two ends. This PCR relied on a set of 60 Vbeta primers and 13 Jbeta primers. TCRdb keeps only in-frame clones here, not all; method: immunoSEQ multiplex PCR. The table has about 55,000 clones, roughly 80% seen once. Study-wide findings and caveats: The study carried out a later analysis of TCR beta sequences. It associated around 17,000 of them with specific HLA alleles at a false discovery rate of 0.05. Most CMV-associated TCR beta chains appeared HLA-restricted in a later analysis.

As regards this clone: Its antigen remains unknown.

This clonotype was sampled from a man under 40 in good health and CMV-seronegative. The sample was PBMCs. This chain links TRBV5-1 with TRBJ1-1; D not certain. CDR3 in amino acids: CASSSSDMGEAFF. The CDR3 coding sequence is TGCGCCAGCAGCTCCTCCGACATGGGTGAAGCTTTCTTT.